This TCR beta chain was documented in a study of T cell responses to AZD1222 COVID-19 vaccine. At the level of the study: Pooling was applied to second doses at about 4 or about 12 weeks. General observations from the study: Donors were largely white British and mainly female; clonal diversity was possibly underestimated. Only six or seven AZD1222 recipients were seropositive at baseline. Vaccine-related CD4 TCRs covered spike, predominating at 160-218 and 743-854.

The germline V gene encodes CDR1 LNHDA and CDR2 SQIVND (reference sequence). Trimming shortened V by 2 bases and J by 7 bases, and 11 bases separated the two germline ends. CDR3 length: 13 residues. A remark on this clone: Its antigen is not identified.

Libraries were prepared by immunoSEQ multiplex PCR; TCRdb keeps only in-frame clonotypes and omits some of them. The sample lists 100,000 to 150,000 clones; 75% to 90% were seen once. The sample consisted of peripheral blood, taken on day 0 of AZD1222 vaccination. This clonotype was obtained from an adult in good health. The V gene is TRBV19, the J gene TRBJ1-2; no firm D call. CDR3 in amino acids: CASSIINSVGYTF. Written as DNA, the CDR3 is TGTGCCAGTAGTATAATAAACAGCGTTGGCTACACCTTC.